This T cell receptor beta chain was sequenced in a study of PD-L1 blockade in urothelial cancer. Germline loops: CDR1 SQVTM, CDR2 ANQGSEA. The CDR3 is 14 residues long. With V trimmed by 4 bases and J by 6 bases, 12 bases remained unmatched. The table came from immunoSEQ multiplex PCR; TCRdb's copy has only in-frame clones and leaves some out. Of 71,000 or so clones listed, approximately 91% are singletons. Source: PBMCs, taken around atezolizumab (anti-PD-L1) treatment. This TCR was recovered from a man in his sixties with urothelial cancer. The chain combines TRBV29-1 with TRBJ2-7; 7 bases align to TRBD1. Here the CDR3 reads CSVARTGQSREQYF. The CDR3 DNA reads TGCAGCGTTGCCAGAACGGGACAGAGCCGCGAGCAGTACTTC.